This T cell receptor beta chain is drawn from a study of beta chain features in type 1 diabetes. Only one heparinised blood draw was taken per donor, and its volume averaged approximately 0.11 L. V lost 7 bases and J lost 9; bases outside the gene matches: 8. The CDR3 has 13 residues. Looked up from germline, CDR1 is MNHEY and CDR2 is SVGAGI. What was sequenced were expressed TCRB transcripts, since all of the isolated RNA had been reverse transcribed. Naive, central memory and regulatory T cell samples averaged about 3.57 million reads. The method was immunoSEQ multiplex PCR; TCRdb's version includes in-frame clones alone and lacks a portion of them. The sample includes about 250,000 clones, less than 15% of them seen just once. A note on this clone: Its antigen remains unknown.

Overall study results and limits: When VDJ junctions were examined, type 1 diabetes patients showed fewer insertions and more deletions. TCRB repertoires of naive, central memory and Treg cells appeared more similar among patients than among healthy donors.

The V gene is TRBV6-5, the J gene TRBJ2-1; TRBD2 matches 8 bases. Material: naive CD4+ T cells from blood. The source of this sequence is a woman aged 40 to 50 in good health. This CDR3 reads CASNERGFGEQFF. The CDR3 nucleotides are TGTGCCAGCAACGAGCGGGGGTTCGGTGAGCAGTTCTTC.